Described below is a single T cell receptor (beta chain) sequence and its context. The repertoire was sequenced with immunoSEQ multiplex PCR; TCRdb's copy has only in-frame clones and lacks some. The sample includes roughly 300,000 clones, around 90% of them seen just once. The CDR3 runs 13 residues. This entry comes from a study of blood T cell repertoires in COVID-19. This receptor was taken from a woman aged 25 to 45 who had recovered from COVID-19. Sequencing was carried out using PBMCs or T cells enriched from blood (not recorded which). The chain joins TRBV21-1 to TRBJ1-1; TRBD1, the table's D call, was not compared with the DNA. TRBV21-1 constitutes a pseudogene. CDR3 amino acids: CASPRPGGTEAFF. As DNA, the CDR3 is TGTGCCAGCCCCAGGCCAGGGGGCACTGAAGCTTTCTTT.